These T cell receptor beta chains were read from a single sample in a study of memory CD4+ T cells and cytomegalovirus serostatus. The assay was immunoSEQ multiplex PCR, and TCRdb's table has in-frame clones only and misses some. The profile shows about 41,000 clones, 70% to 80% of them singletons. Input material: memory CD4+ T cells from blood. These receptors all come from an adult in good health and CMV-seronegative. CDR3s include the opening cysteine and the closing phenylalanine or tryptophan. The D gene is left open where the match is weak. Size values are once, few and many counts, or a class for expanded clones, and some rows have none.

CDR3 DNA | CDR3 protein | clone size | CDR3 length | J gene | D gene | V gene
TGTGCCAGCAGCCCCAGGCAGGACTACCAATATAGCAATCAGCCCCAGCATTTT | CASSPRQDYQYSNQPQHF | - | 18 | TRBJ1-5 | - | TRBV14
TGTGCCAGTACTCAGAATTGGAACACCGGGGAGCTGTTTTTT | CASTQNWNTGELFF | - | 14 | TRBJ2-2 | - | TRBV19
TGTGCCAGCAGTACAGGGTTTGATTCACCCCTCCACTTT | CASSTGFDSPLHF | - | 13 | TRBJ1-6 | - | TRBV2
TGTGCCAGCAGTTACTCGCAGAACACTGAAGCTTTCTTT | CASSYSQNTEAFF | - | 13 | TRBJ1-1 | - | TRBV6-6
TGTGCCAGCGGGGGGGACAGCCACGAGCAGTACTTC | CASGGDSHEQYF | - | 12 | TRBJ2-7 | - | TRBV2
TGTGCCAGCAGCGGCACTAGCGCCTTCCCCTACAATGAGCAGTTCTTC | CASSGTSAFPYNEQFF | - | 16 | TRBJ2-1 | TRBD2 | TRBV2
TGCAGTGCTAGGAATTTTCGCGAGCAGTACTTC | CSARNFREQYF | - | 11 | TRBJ2-7 | - | TRBV20-1
TGTGCCAGCGAGGCAGTCAGGGGTTTCACTGAAGCTTTCTTT | CASEAVRGFTEAFF | - | 14 | TRBJ1-1 | - | TRBV6-5
TGTGCCAGCAGCCAACTCGGAGCCTACAATGAGCAGTTCTTC | CASSQLGAYNEQFF | - | 14 | TRBJ2-1 | - | TRBV14
TGTGCCAGTAGTATTGGTCGGGCAGGGCTTGGCTACGAGCAGTACTTC | CASSIGRAGLGYEQYF | - | 16 | TRBJ2-7 | - | TRBV19
TGTGCCAGCAGTCCGACCTTTCAAGAGACCCAGTACTTC | CASSPTFQETQYF | - | 13 | TRBJ2-5 | - | TRBV27
TGTGCCAGCAGCTTAGACGGGGGGGGGTGGTACGAGCAGTACTTC | CASSLDGGGWYEQYF | once | 15 | TRBJ2-7 | TRBD2 | TRBV7-9
TGTGCCATCAGTGGCACCCCAGGGGGCCTCGACTATGGCTACACCTTC | CAISGTPGGLDYGYTF | - | 16 | TRBJ1-2 | TRBD1 | TRBV10-3
TGTGCCAGCAGCTTCAACAGGGGACCCCTCCACTTT | CASSFNRGPLHF | - | 12 | TRBJ1-6 | TRBD1 | TRBV7-2
TGTGCCAGCAGCGCACAGGACACTGAAGCTTTCTTT | CASSAQDTEAFF | - | 12 | TRBJ1-1 | - | TRBV7-9
TGTGCCAGCAGCTTAGGACAGACCGCGGATACGCAGTATTTT | CASSLGQTADTQYF | - | 14 | TRBJ2-3 | - | TRBV7-9
TGTGCCAGCAGCTCCGGCGCCGGTTCCTACAATGAGCAGTTCTTC | CASSSGAGSYNEQFF | - | 15 | TRBJ2-1 | - | TRBV9
TGTGCCAGCAGCTTTAATCAGGATCAAGAGACCCAGTACTTC | CASSFNQDQETQYF | - | 14 | TRBJ2-5 | - | TRBV11-1
TGCGCCAGCAGGTCCCAACCCAAACAGGAAAACACCATATATTTT | CASRSQPKQENTIYF | - | 15 | TRBJ1-3 | - | TRBV5-1